This T cell receptor beta chain was obtained from a study of T cells in Graves' hyperthyroidism and ophthalmopathy. General observations from the study: Blood also carried most thyroid clonotypes expanded above 0.001.

Template material for amplifying TCR beta CDR3 regions consisted of RNA transcripts. First-round RT-PCR of the TCR CDR3 relied on the HTBI primer set. TCRdb used MiXCR to reprocess the multiplex PCR reads, holding one entry per CDR3 protein. Seen here are about 290,000 distinct CDR3 sequences, more than 10% observed once, and the top ten hold around 7.9%. Per the germline V gene, CDR1 is LNHNV and CDR2 is YYDKDF (reference sequence). This CDR3 region has 16 residues. Trimming left V 1 base short and J 1 base short, with 13 bases between. This clonotype was detected many times. What it recognizes is unknown. Diagnosis relied on clinical symptoms, serum thyroxine and TRAb, thyroid ultrasound and orbital computed tomography.

The chain employs TRBV15 and TRBJ2-5, with a tentative D call TRBD2 (6 bases). Sample: blood. The sequence came from a woman in her thirties with Graves' hyperthyroidism that later progressed to Graves' ophthalmopathy. As DNA, the CDR3 is TGTGCCACCAGCAGAGGGGCGGGCGGGACCCAAGAGACCCAGTACTTC. This gives the protein CATSRGAGGTQETQYF. The full variable domain, with the rest looked up from reference TRBV15 and TRBJ2-5, is DAMVIQNPRYQVTQFGKPVTLSCSQTLNHNVMYWYQQKSSQAPKLLFHYYDKDFNNEADTPDNFQSRRPNTSFCFLDIRSPGLGDTAMYLCATSRGAGGTQETQYFGPGTRLLVL.